Each of the 11 T cell receptor beta chains below was sequenced from the same sample in a study of patients and donors after allogeneic stem cell transplantation. TCRdb re-called the RT-PCR reads through MiXCR, storing one row per CDR3 protein. The sample has 920,000 or so distinct CDR3 sequences; about a sixth are singletons. Material for sequencing was blood, either unsorted or a sorted T cell fraction (not recorded which). These receptor sequences come from a human donor who was either an allogeneic HSCT recipient or a stem cell or donor lymphocyte infusion donor (not recorded which). It is not recorded whose cells these are; they may come from a transplant donor.

The table lists this clonotype with a few counts. The chain uses TRBV19 and TRBJ1-5; perhaps TRBD1 as D (5 bases). The V gene's germline CDR1 is LNHDA and CDR2 SQIVND (reference sequence). CDR3 length: 17 amino acids. V dropped 1 base and J dropped 5 bases, with 18 bases sitting between them. The DNA of the CDR3 is TGTGCCAGTAGTATAGCCGAAAGGGGCCTCCCCTATCAGCCCCAGCATTTT. This gives the protein CASSIAERGLPYQPQHF.

The chain is built from TRBV20-1 and TRBJ1-2; 8 bases are shared with TRBD1. The ends lost 1 base at V and 2 bases at J; junction bases unmatched: 3. This CDR3 region has 14 residues. Germline values: CDR1 DFQATT, CDR2 SNEGSKA (reference sequence). The chain's CDR3 is CSARAGGANYGYTF. Written as DNA, the CDR3 is TGCAGTGCTAGAGCAGGGGGCGCGAACTATGGCTACACCTTC.

This chain links TRBV7-9 with TRBJ1-4; 7 nucleotides agree with TRBD1. The CDR3 is 13 residues long. Germline V gene data show CDR1 as SEHNR and CDR2 as FQNEAQ (reference sequence). V was clipped by 10 bases and J by 3 bases; unmatched bases: 5. The CDR3 bases are TGTGCCACCGACAGGGTGGCTAATGAAAAACTGTTTTTT. It encodes CATDRVANEKLFF.

The CDR3 region is CASSVTEDSGNTIYF. The CDR3 bases are TGTGCCAGCAGCGTCACGGAGGATTCTGGAAACACCATATATTTT. The chain is built from TRBV9 and TRBJ1-3; no firm D call. The CDR3 spans 15 residues. V lost 2 bases and J lost 1, with 10 bases in between. CDR1 and CDR2 from the germline V gene are SGDLS and YYNGEE.

The V call is TRBV4-2, the J call TRBJ2-3; 11 nucleotides line up with TRBD2. CDR3 length: 19 amino acids. Trimming removed 3 bases from V and 3 bases from J; junction bases left unmatched: 14. The germline V gene encodes CDR1 LGHNA and CDR2 YNFKEQ. The CDR3 loop reads CASSQTGVSGGASTDTQYF. The CDR3 DNA follows: TGTGCCAGCAGCCAGACGGGAGTTAGCGGGGGGGCCAGTACAGATACGCAGTATTTT.

The genes are TRBV20-1 and TRBJ1-2; D is unclear. Trimming cost V 2 bases and J 6 bases, with 10 bases left between them. CDR1 and CDR2 (germline): DFQATT, SNEGSKA (reference sequence). This CDR3 contains 12 residues. The CDR3 loop is CSARQEVNGYTF. CDR3 in DNA: TGCAGTGCTAGACAGGAGGTAAATGGCTACACCTTC.

The chain joins TRBV5-1 to TRBJ2-5; the D gene is possibly TRBD2 (5 bases). V shed 0 bases and J shed 4 bases, with 13 bases lying between them. The CDR3 sequence is 15 residues long. Germline CDR1 SGHRS, CDR2 YFSETQ. The CDR3 protein is CASSLEGLEGETQYF. Written as DNA, the CDR3 is TGCGCCAGCAGCTTGGAAGGGCTAGAGGGAGAGACCCAGTACTTC.

V is TRBV12-3 or TRBV12-4 and J is TRBJ2-7, with TRBD1 as a possible D gene (6 bases). The V and J ends lost 5 bases and 3 bases respectively, with 11 bases between them. The CDR3 runs to 13 residues. The DNA of the CDR3 is TGTGCCAGCAGTGTCGGACAGCTCTACGAGCAGTACTTC. It yields the protein CASSVGQLYEQYF.

The gene calls are TRBV11-1 and TRBJ1-3; the match to TRBD1 covers 8 bases. The CDR3 covers 18 residues. V trimming: 5 bases; J trimming: 2 bases; junction bases outside the gene matches: 14. The germline CDR1 and CDR2 sequences are SGHAT and FQDESV (reference sequence). CDR3 loop: CASSRKVGRGQAGNTIYF. The CDR3 DNA reads TGTGCCAGCAGCCGCAAAGTTGGACGGGGACAGGCTGGAAACACCATATATTTT. The full variable domain, its missing parts supplied by reference TRBV11-1 and TRBJ1-3, is EAEVAQSPRYKITEKSQAVAFWCDPISGHATLYWYRQILGQGPELLVQFQDESVVDDSQLPKDRFSAERLKGVDSTLKIQPAELGDSAMYLCASSRKVGRGQAGNTIYFGEGSWLTVV.

The sample holds a few counts of this clonotype. The genes are TRBV2 and TRBJ2-3; D is unresolved. V lost 7 bases and J 0 bases, leaving 8 bases between the germline ends. In germline, CDR1 is SNHLY, CDR2 FYNNEI. This CDR3 is 13 amino acids long. In DNA, the CDR3 is TGTGCCAGCATTTTGAGCAGCACAGATACGCAGTATTTT. Protein: CASILSSTDTQYF.

Here the CDR3 DNA reads TGTGCCAGCAGCTTAGCGGGCAGGAACCAAGAGACCCAGTACTTC. Translation gives CASSLAGRNQETQYF. The rearrangement joins TRBV7-2 to TRBJ2-5; the D is unclear. Germline CDR1 SGHTA, CDR2 FQGNSA. V was cut by 0 bases and J by 0 bases, with 8 bases left in between. This CDR3 is 15 amino acids long. Supplemented by reference TRBV7-2 and TRBJ2-5, the full variable domain reads GAGVSQSPSNKVTEKGKDVELRCDPISGHTALYWYRQSLGQGLEFLIYFQGNSAPDKSGLPSDRFSAERTGGSVSTLTIQRTQQEDSAVYLCASSLAGRNQETQYFGPGTRLLVL.